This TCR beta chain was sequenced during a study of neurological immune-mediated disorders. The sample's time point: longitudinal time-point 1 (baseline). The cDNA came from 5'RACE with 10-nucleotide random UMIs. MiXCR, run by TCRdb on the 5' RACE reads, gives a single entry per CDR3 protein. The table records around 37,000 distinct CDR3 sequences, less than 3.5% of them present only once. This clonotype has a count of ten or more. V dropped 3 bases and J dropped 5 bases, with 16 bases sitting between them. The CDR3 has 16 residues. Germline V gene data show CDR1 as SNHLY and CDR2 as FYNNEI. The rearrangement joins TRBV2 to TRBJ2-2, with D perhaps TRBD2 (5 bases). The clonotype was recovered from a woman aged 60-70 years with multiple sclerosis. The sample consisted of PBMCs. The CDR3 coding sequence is TGTGCCAGCAGTGACCCCTCTACTCCGGGGACCGGGGAGCTGTTTTTT. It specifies CASSDPSTPGTGELFF.